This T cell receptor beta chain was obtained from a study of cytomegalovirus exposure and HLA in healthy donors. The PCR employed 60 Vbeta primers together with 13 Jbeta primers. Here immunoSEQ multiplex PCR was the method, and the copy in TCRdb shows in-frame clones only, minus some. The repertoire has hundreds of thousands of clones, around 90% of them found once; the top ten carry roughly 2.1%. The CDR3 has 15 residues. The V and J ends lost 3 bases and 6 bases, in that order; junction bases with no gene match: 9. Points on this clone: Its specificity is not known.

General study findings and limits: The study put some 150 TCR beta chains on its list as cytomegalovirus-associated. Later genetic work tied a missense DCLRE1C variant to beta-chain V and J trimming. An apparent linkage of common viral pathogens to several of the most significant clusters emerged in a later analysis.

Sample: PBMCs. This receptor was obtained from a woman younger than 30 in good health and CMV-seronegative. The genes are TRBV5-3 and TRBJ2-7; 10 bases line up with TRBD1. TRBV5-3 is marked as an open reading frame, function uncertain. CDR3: CARSSPRQGACEQYF. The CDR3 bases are TGTGCCAGAAGCTCACCGAGACAGGGGGCTTGCGAGCAGTACTTC.